Sequencing of this T cell receptor (beta chain) was carried out in a study of graft-versus-host responses after intestinal transplantation. Assay used: immunoSEQ multiplex PCR; TCRdb lists only in-frame clones, some missing. The profile covers some 97,000 clones, with more than 75% appearing a single time and around 0.86% taken by the ten largest. Regarding this clone: Antigen specificity is unknown.

Germline assignment: CDR1 SGHRS and CDR2 YFSETQ. The CDR3 totals 14 residues. V lost 4 bases to trimming and J lost 8 bases, with 18 bases between them. The rearrangement links TRBV5-1 to TRBJ1-2; tentative D call: TRBD1 (5 bases). This specimen consisted of unstimulated CD4+ T cells sorted from spleen or lymph node cells, obtained before transplant. The receptor was derived from a human donor who was the organ donor for an intestinal transplant. The CDR3, as DNA: TGCGCCAGCAGCCCCTTATCCCCGACAGAAGGCTACACCTTC. Its translation: CASSPLSPTEGYTF.